Shown below are 31 T cell receptor beta chains from a single sample sequenced in a study of blood T cells in healthy people across ages. The second PCR ran about 7 to 12 cycles with a sample-barcoded 5' primer and J-beta primers. Using its own MiXCR run on the 5' RACE reads, TCRdb lists one record per CDR3 protein. Of 650,000 to 950,000 distinct CDR3 sequences listed, around 45% are singletons. Specimen: blood. These receptors originate from a man between 60 and 75 years old in good health.

The chain links TRBV10-3 to TRBJ2-5; 9 positions match TRBD2. Germline CDR1 reads ENHRY; CDR2 reads SYGVKD. The CDR3 sequence is 15 residues long. With 3 bases clipped from V and 11 bases from J, the junction kept 13 bases outside the gene matches. DNA for the CDR3: TGTGCCATCAGTGACCTACGCGGGGGGGCGAATGAGCAGTACTTC. Translating gives CAISDLRGGANEQYF.

The sample holds a few counts of this clonotype. CDR3 sequence (DNA): TGTGCCAGCAGTCCCGCGAGCGGGGCCCATGATGAGCAGTACTTC. Its translation: CASSPASGAHDEQYF. The gene calls are TRBV12-3 or TRBV12-4 and TRBJ2-7; TRBD2 matches at 7 bases. The CDR3 is made up of 15 amino acids. The junction had 14 bases not matched to a gene; V was cut back by 5 bases and J by 7 bases.

This clonotype was recorded a few times. J is TRBJ2-5 and V is TRBV4-3; 12 nucleotides agree with TRBD2. Trimming cost V 1 base and J 5 bases; bases outside gene matches: 11. Germline V lookup: CDR1 LGHNA, CDR2 YSLEER. The CDR3 length is 18 residues. The CDR3 sequence is CASSQGKRLAGAGETQYF. As DNA, the CDR3 is TGCGCCAGCAGCCAAGGGAAGAGACTAGCGGGGGCAGGGGAGACCCAGTACTTC.

The table lists this clonotype with a few counts. The chain links TRBV9 to TRBJ1-5, with D hard to call. CDR3 size: 13 residues. Germline V gives CDR1 SGDLS, CDR2 YYNGEE. The V gene lost 0 bases and the J gene lost 5 bases, with 6 bases spanning the gap. CDR3 protein: CASSVDWDQPQHF. CDR3 DNA sequence: TGTGCCAGCAGCGTAGACTGGGATCAGCCCCAGCATTTT.

As to this clonotype: Just one base apart from a much larger clone, this may be a read error. This rearrangement joins TRBV5-1 to TRBJ2-7, with no clear D. Trimming stripped 7 bases from V and 2 bases from J, with 10 bases between. The CDR3 length is 12 residues. CDR1 SGHRS and CDR2 YFSETQ come from the germline V gene. The CDR3 coding sequence is TGCGCCAGCGGCTACGACACCTACGAGCAGTACTTC. It translates to CASGYDTYEQYF.

The chain is built from TRBV6-5 and TRBJ1-2; possibly TRBD1 for D (6 bases). Germline CDR1 reads MNHEY; CDR2 reads SVGAGI. The CDR3 loop spans 12 amino acids. Trimming shortened V by 10 bases and J by 8 bases, and 17 bases separated the two germline ends. CDR3 DNA sequence: TGTGCCACAAAGCGGGGAGGGGGAGGCTACACCTTC. Its translation is CATKRGGGGYTF.

This chain uses TRBV6-2 or TRBV6-3 with TRBJ1-5, with 8 positions matching TRBD1. The germline gives CDR1 MNHEY, CDR2 SVGEGT. V was pared by 6 bases and J by 4 bases, with 23 bases of the junction left unmatched. The CDR3 covers 20 residues. CDR3 loop: CASRPNLYGTGSRVNQPQHF. CDR3 bases: TGTGCCAGCAGGCCAAACCTATACGGGACAGGAAGTCGGGTGAATCAGCCCCAGCATTTT.

J is TRBJ2-5 and V is TRBV9; 7 bases align to TRBD1. The DNA end is more similar to TRBJ2-7, so the J call may be wrong. CDR3 length equals 14 residues. Germline loops: CDR1 SGDLS, CDR2 YYNGEE. In nucleotides, the CDR3 is TGTGCCAGCAGCGTAGTCTGGGCAGGGGGCGAGCAGTACTTC. Translation: CASSVVWAGGEQYF.

This chain uses TRBV4-1 with TRBJ2-3; D is uncertain. With 1 base removed from V and 4 bases from J, the gap between germline ends came to 12 bases. Germline V lookup: CDR1 MGHRA, CDR2 YSYEKL. The CDR3 has 15 amino acids. CDR3 sequence: CASSQGKGSPDTQYF. The CDR3 DNA follows: TGCGCCAGCAGCCAAGGTAAAGGCAGCCCAGATACGCAGTATTTT.

This chain joins TRBV11-1 and TRBJ2-7, with D unresolved. Germline CDR1 reads SGHAT; CDR2 reads FQDESV (reference sequence). The ends were cut back, 5 bases at V and 3 bases at J, with 8 bases in the middle. This CDR3 has 12 amino acids. CDR3 region: CASSQYDYEQYF. Written as DNA, the CDR3 is TGTGCCAGCAGCCAATATGACTACGAGCAGTACTTC.

This sequence joins TRBV24-1 and TRBJ2-1, with a weak D call TRBD1 (6 bases). The ends were cut back, 3 bases at V and 10 bases at J, with 24 bases in the middle. Germline CDR1 KGHDR, CDR2 SFDVKD. This CDR3 is 17 amino acids long. The CDR3 sequence: CATSDQIQDSITYEQFF. CDR3 nucleotides: TGTGCCACCAGTGATCAGATACAGGACAGCATAACCTACGAGCAGTTCTTC.

This chain links TRBV12-3 or TRBV12-4 with TRBJ1-1, with D unresolved. The CDR3 contains 14 residues. V lost 5 bases and J 0 bases, leaving 10 bases between the germline ends. The CDR3 protein is CASSLRTMNTEAFF. The CDR3 coding sequence is TGTGCCAGCAGTCTTCGGACCATGAACACTGAAGCTTTCTTT.

In its sample, this clonotype was seen a few times. The gene calls are TRBV7-2 and TRBJ2-7, with 8 bases that match TRBD2. Per germline, CDR1 SGHTA and CDR2 FQGNSA. J was trimmed by 7 bases and V by 5 bases; bases with no gene match: 13. The CDR3 is made up of 15 amino acids. The CDR3 spells CASSPGRGGNNEQYF. The DNA of the CDR3 is TGTGCCAGCAGCCCCGGCCGGGGGGGGAACAATGAGCAGTACTTC.

Notes on this clonotype: This may be a read error: a much more frequent sequence differs by one nucleotide. This chain links TRBV28 with TRBJ2-7, with D possibly being TRBD1 (6 bases). From germline, CDR1 is MDHEN and CDR2 SYDVKM. V was pared by 4 bases and J by 7 bases, with 14 bases between. The CDR3 contains 13 residues. CDR3 DNA: TGTGCCAGCAGTTCGACAGGTTACAATGAGCAGTACTTC. Protein sequence: CASSSTGYNEQYF. Looking up the rest from reference TRBV28 and TRBJ2-7 gives the full variable domain: DVKVTQSSRYLVKRTGEKVFLECVQDMDHENMFWYRQDPGLGLRLIYFSYDVKMKEKGDIPEGYSVSREKKERFSLILESASTNQTSMYLCASSSTGYNEQYFGPGTRLTVT.

This clonotype has a handful of counts. J is TRBJ2-3 and V is TRBV11-3; 8 nucleotides agree with TRBD2. There are 19 residues in the CDR3. The V gene end was trimmed by 7 bases and the J gene end by 5 bases; junction bases not matched to a gene: 23. CDR1 SGHNT and CDR2 YENEEA come from the germline V gene. CDR3 protein: CASNPMNPGGNTVEDTQYF. The CDR3 region has the DNA TGTGCCAGCAACCCCATGAATCCGGGGGGGAACACTGTGGAAGATACGCAGTATTTT.

This clonotype was counted between two and nine times. This chain uses TRBV13 with TRBJ2-1; 7 bases match TRBD2. The CDR3 covers 14 residues. Germline CDR1 and CDR2: PRHDT and FYEKMQ (reference sequence). V shed 5 bases, J shed 3 bases, and the junction held 4 bases outside the gene matches. CDR3 sequence: CASSVGGFYNEQFF. The CDR3, as DNA: TGTGCCAGCAGCGTCGGGGGGTTCTACAATGAGCAGTTCTTC. Looking up the rest from reference TRBV13 and TRBJ2-1 gives the full variable domain: AAGVIQSPRHLIKEKRETATLKCYPIPRHDTVYWYQQGPGQDPQFLISFYEKMQSDKGSIPDRFSAQQFSDYHSELNMSSLELGDSALYFCASSVGGFYNEQFFGPGTRLTVL.

The chain uses TRBV5-6 and TRBJ2-1; 12 bases align to TRBD1. The CDR3 spans 14 residues. Germline CDR1 and CDR2: SGHDT and YYEEEE. V was pared by 3 bases and J by 10 bases, with 5 bases of the junction left unmatched. The CDR3 reads CASSWGQGAKEQFF. The CDR3 DNA follows: TGTGCCAGCAGCTGGGGACAGGGGGCGAAGGAGCAGTTCTTC.

The CDR3 protein is CASSEIGTSGTDTQYF. CDR3 coding DNA: TGCGCCAGCAGTGAGATAGGGACTAGCGGTACAGATACGCAGTATTTT. This chain joins TRBV10-2 and TRBJ2-3; 11 bases line up with TRBD2. Germline CDR1 and CDR2: WSHSY and SAAADI. V lost 2 bases and J lost 3; bases outside the gene matches: 4. This CDR3 spans 16 amino acids.

This clonotype was observed a handful of times. The chain uses TRBV7-2 and TRBJ2-3; the match to TRBD1 covers 7 bases. Germline CDR1 and CDR2: SGHTA and FQGNSA. The V segment lost 4 bases and the J segment 6 bases; nucleotides outside the gene matches: 16. The length of the CDR3 is 17 residues. The CDR3 reads CASSSYPTGVAADTQYF. Here the CDR3 DNA reads TGTGCCAGCAGCTCCTATCCAACAGGGGTTGCAGCGGATACGCAGTATTTT.

This clonotype was detected a few times. CDR3 nucleotides: TGTGCCAGCAGCGGCGGACAGGCTCCGTACGAGCAGTACTTC. Translation gives CASSGGQAPYEQYF. The V call is TRBV9, the J call TRBJ2-7, with 7 bases identical to TRBD1. CDR1 and CDR2 (germline): SGDLS, YYNGEE. Trimming cost V 3 bases and J 4 bases; bases outside gene matches: 7. This CDR3 comprises 14 residues. Supplemented by reference TRBV9 and TRBJ2-7, the full variable domain reads DSGVTQTPKHLITATGQRVTLRCSPRSGDLSVYWYQQSLDQGLQFLIQYYNGEERAKGNILERFSAQQFPDLHSELNLSSLELGDSALYFCASSGGQAPYEQYFGPGTRLTVT.

The gene calls are TRBV6-2 or TRBV6-3 and TRBJ2-2, with 11 bases matching TRBD2. The CDR3 consists of 15 residues. Per germline, CDR1 MNHEY and CDR2 SVGEGT. With V trimmed by 5 bases and J by 4 bases, 3 bases remained unmatched. As DNA, the CDR3 is TGTGCCAGCAGTCGACTAGCGGGGTTCACCGGGGAGCTGTTTTTT. Translating gives CASSRLAGFTGELFF.

The chain has TRBV3-1 and TRBJ1-1; maybe TRBD1 (6 bases). The V end was cut by 2 bases, the J end by 6 bases, with 31 bases between. The CDR3 has 20 residues. CDR1 and CDR2 (germline): LGHDT, YNNKEL (reference sequence). CDR3 in amino acids: CASSQNRPEGEPGAFPEAFF. CDR3 in DNA: TGTGCCAGCAGCCAAAATCGCCCGGAAGGGGAGCCGGGGGCATTCCCTGAAGCTTTCTTT.

This clonotype was seen only a few times. This chain links TRBV10-3 with TRBJ2-1; tentatively, D is TRBD2 (7 bases). V lost 0 bases and J lost 9, with 15 bases in between. The germline CDR1 and CDR2 sequences are ENHRY and SYGVKD. The CDR3 sequence is 15 residues long. CDR3 in amino acids: CAISESAGAPGEQFF. CDR3 nucleotides: TGTGCCATCAGTGAGTCTGCGGGGGCCCCCGGTGAGCAGTTCTTC.

The chain links TRBV6-2 or TRBV6-3 to TRBJ2-3; the match to TRBD1 covers 8 bases. Trimming took 5 bases from V and 4 from J; bases not matched to a gene: 8. This CDR3 is 15 amino acids long. Germline V gives CDR1 MNHEY, CDR2 SVGEGT. CDR3 in amino acids: CASSKRDRMADTQYF. CDR3 in DNA: TGTGCCAGCAGTAAGAGGGACAGGATGGCAGATACGCAGTATTTT.

The chain employs TRBV6-6 and TRBJ1-1; D not resolved. From germline, CDR1 is MNHNY and CDR2 SVGAGI (reference sequence). Trimming removed 6 bases at V and 0 bases at J, with 14 bases between. This CDR3 spans 15 amino acids. The CDR3 protein is CASSDAGRMNTEAFF. The CDR3 nucleotides read TGTGCCAGCAGCGACGCGGGAAGGATGAACACTGAAGCTTTCTTT.

CDR3 amino acids: CASSLFRDRGLGEQYF. The CDR3 coding sequence is TGTGCCAGCAGCTTATTCAGGGACAGGGGGCTGGGTGAGCAGTACTTC. The J gene is TRBJ2-5, the V gene TRBV7-2, with 12 bases identical to TRBD1. Trimming cost V 2 bases and J 11 bases; bases outside gene matches: 12. CDR1 and CDR2 (germline): SGHTA, FQGNSA. This CDR3 has 16 residues.

The J gene is TRBJ2-1, the V gene TRBV18; 11 bases agree with TRBD1. The junction had 12 bases not matched to a gene; V was cut back by 1 base and J by 13 bases. CDR1 and CDR2 (germline): KGHSH, LQKENI. This CDR3 region has 16 residues. CDR3 amino acids: CASSPRAGQGAETQFF. In DNA form, the CDR3 reads TGTGCCAGCTCACCACGCGCCGGACAGGGGGCTGAGACCCAGTTCTTC.

This clonotype occurred a few times. The chain is built from TRBV20-1 and TRBJ1-6, with D possibly being TRBD1 (5 bases). Trimming cost V 8 bases and J 5 bases, with 19 bases left between them. The CDR3 length is 15 residues. CDR1 is DFQATT and CDR2 is SNEGSKA in the germline V gene (reference sequence). The CDR3 here is CSTLERGRNNSPLHF. The CDR3 DNA follows: TGCAGTACCTTAGAACGGGGCAGGAATAATTCACCCCTCCACTTT.

This clonotype was recorded once. The chain couples TRBV20-1 to TRBJ1-1; the D gene is possibly TRBD1 (5 bases). Germline CDR1 is DFQATT and CDR2 is SNEGSKA (reference sequence). Trimming took 2 bases from V and 5 from J, leaving 12 bases between them. This CDR3 region has 13 residues. The CDR3 DNA follows: TGCAGTGCTAGAACGGGGCTGGAGACTGAAGCTTTCTTT. Translated: CSARTGLETEAFF.

This clonotype was found a few times. This CDR3 is CASSQEWTGEGEQYF. DNA for the CDR3: TGCGCCAGCAGCCAAGAATGGACAGGGGAGGGCGAGCAGTACTTC. The gene calls are TRBV4-1 and TRBJ2-7; 9 bases are shared with TRBD1. Germline V CDR1 and CDR2: MGHRA, YSYEKL. This CDR3 has 15 residues. With V trimmed by 0 bases and J by 6 bases, 6 bases remained unmatched.

The chain couples TRBV10-3 to TRBJ2-3; TRBD2 matches at 8 bases. The CDR3 has 18 amino acids. Germline CDR1 and CDR2: ENHRY and SYGVKD. After removal of 2 bases from V and 2 bases from J, the junction contained 12 bases not matched to a gene. CDR3 region: CAISEREGSPKYTDTQYF. For the CDR3, the DNA is TGTGCCATCAGTGAGCGGGAGGGCTCCCCTAAATACACAGATACGCAGTATTTT.